This section outlines one T cell receptor beta chain sequence together with its context. Its matching antigen is unknown. This record belongs to a study of CXCR3-negative and CXCR3-positive naive CD8 T cells. General observations from the study: CXCR3-expressing naive cells carried TRB CDR3s more hydrophobic than those of CXCR3-negative naive cells.

cDNA libraries for TRB were generated by 5' RACE incorporating UMI labels. TCRdb re-analyzed the 5' RACE reads; it lists each CDR3 protein once, without DNA. The repertoire table contains tens of thousands of distinct CDR3 sequences. The CDR3 totals 14 residues. Germline loops: CDR1 SGHVS, CDR2 FQNEAQ. The TCR comes from a human donor in good health. Some clones in this sample may be carry-over from other donors' samples. The sample consisted of naive CXCR3+ CD8+ T cells from blood. Subset meaning: CD45RO-CCR7+CD27+CD95- naive CD8+ T cells expressing CXCR3 (TNR3+). The chain couples TRBV7-8 to TRBJ2-7. CDR3 sequence: CASGLVGGSYEQYF.